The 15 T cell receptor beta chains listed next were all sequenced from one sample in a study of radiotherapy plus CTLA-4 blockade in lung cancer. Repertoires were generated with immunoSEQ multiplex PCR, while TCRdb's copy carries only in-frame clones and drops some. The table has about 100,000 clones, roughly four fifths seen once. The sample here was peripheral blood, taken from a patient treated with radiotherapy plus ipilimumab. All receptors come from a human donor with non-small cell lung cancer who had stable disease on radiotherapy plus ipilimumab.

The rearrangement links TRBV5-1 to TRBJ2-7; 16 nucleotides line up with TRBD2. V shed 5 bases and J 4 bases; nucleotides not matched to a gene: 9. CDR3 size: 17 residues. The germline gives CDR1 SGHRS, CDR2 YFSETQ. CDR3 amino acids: CASSQGLAGGQTYEQYF. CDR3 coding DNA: TGCGCCAGCAGTCAGGGACTAGCGGGAGGGCAAACGTACGAGCAGTACTTC.

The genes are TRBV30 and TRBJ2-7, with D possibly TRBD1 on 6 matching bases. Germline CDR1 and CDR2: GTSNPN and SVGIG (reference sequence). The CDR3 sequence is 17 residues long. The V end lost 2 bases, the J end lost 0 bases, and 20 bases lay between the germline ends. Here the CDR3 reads CAWSTLGTTPNSYEQYF. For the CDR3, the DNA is TGTGCCTGGAGTACCCTAGGGACAACCCCCAACTCCTACGAGCAGTACTTC.

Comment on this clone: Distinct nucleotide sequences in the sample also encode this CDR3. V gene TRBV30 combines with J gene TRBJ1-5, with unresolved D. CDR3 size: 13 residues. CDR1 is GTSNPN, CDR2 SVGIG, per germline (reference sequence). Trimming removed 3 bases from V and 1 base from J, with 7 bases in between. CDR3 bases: TGTGCCTGGAGCCCGGGGAGCAATCAGCCCCAGCATTTT. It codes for CAWSPGSNQPQHF.

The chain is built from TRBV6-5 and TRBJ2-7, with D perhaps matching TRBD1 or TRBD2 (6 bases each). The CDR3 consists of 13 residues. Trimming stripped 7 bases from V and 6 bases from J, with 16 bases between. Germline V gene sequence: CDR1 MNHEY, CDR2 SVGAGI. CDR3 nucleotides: TGTGCCAGCACCCAGGGTAGGGGGGTCGAGCAGTACTTC. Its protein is CASTQGRGVEQYF.

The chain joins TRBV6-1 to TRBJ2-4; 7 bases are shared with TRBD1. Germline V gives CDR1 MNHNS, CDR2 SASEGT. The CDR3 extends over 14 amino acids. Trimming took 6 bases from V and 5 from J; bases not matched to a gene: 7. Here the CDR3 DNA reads TGTGCCAGCAGAGTACTCGGACAGGAAAACATTCAGTACTTC. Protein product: CASRVLGQENIQYF.

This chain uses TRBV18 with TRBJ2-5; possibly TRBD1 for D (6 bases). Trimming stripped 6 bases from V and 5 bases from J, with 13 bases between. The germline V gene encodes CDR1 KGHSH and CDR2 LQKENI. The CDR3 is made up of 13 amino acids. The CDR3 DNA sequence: TGTGCCAGCTCCGGGCAGGGGAAGGAGACCCAGTACTTC. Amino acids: CASSGQGKETQYF.

CDR3 nucleotide sequence: TGTGCCAGCAGCTTACAGGGGACCTACGAGCAGTACTTC. Translation: CASSLQGTYEQYF. The rearrangement uses TRBV7-2 and TRBJ2-7, with D possibly being TRBD1 (6 bases). CDR3 length equals 13 residues. The V gene's germline CDR1 is SGHTA and CDR2 FQGNSA. V was shortened by 2 bases and J by 2 bases, with 7 bases between the two germline ends.

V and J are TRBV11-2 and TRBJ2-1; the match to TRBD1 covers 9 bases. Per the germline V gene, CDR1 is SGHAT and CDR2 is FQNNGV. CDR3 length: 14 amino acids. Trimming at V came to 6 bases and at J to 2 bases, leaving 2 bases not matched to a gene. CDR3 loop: CASRGQGTYNEQFF. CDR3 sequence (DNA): TGTGCCAGCAGAGGACAGGGGACCTACAATGAGCAGTTCTTC.

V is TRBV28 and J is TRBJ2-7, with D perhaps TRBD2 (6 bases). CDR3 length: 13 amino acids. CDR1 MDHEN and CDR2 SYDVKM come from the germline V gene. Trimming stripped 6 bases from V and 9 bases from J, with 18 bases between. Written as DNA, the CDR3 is TGTGCCAGCAGATCCGGGATACTCGGGGGGCAGTACTTC. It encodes CASRSGILGGQYF.

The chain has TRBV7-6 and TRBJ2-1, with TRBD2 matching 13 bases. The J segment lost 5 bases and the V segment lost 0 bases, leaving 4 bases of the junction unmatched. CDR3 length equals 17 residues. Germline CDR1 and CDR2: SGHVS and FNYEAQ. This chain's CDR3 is CASSLAGLAGAHNEQFF. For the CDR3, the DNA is TGTGCCAGCAGCTTAGCCGGACTAGCGGGGGCCCACAATGAGCAGTTCTTC. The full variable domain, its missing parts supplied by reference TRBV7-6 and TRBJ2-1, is GAGVSQSPRYKVTKRGQDVALRCDPISGHVSLYWYRQALGQGPEFLTYFNYEAQQDKSGLPNDRFSAERPEGSISTLTIQRTEQRDSAMYRCASSLAGLAGAHNEQFFGPGTRLTVL.

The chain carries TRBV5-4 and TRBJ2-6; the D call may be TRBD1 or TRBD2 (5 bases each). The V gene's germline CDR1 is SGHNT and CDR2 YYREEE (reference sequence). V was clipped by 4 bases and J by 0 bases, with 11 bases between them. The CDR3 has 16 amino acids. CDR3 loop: CASSTGGASGANVLTF. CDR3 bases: TGTGCCAGCAGCACTGGGGGAGCCTCTGGGGCCAACGTCCTGACTTTC.

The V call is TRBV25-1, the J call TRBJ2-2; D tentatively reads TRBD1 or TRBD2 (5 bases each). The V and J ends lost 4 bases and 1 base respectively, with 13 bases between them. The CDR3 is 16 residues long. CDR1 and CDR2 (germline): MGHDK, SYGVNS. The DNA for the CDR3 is TGTGCCAGCAGTGCTCCCTCGGGGCTGAACACCGGGGAGCTGTTTTTT. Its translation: CASSAPSGLNTGELFF.

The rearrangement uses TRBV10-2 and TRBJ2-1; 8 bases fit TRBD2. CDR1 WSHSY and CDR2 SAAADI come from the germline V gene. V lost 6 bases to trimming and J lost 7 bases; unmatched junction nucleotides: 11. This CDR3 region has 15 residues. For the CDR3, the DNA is TGCGCCAGCAGAAATAGCGGGGTGGGTAGAAATGAGCAGTTCTTC. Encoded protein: CASRNSGVGRNEQFF.

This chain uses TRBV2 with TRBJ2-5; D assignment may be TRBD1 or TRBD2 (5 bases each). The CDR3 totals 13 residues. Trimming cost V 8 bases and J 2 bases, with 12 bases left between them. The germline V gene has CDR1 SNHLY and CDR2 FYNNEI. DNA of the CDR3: TGTGCCAGCGGCCGGGACGCTCAAGAGACCCAGTACTTC. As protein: CASGRDAQETQYF.

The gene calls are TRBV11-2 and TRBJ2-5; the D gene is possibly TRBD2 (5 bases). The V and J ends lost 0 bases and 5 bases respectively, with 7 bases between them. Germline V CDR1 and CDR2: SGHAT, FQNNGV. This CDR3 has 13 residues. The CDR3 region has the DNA TGTGCCAGCAGCTTAGAGTTAGCGGAGACCCAGTACTTC. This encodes CASSLELAETQYF.